This T cell receptor (beta chain) was found in a study of blood T cell repertoires in COVID-19. In the study overall: Nucleic acid was either cDNA or gDNA, and it came from T cells, B-cell-depleted T cells, or PBMCs.

This CDR3 is 16 amino acids long. Germline V lookup: CDR1 SGHKS, CDR2 YYEKEE (reference sequence). Germline trimming cut 4 bases from V and 2 bases from J; bases unmatched to any gene: 8. Individuals aged about 18 to 90 years were recruited from roughly 22 US areas. For recovered donors of Cohort 3, there were two negative PCRs, clearance, or symptom resolution. Profiled with immunoSEQ multiplex PCR; TCRdb holds only in-frame clones, not every one. This sample has approximately 290,000 clones; around 90% occur once, and the top ten carry around 1.1%. This TCR was sampled from a young woman who had recovered from COVID-19. The rearrangement links TRBV5-5 to TRBJ2-3, with 9 bases identical to TRBD1. The material sequenced was PBMCs or T cells enriched from blood (not recorded which). The CDR3 DNA follows: TGTGCCAGCAGCCCCACAGGGGGCTCACTCACAGATACGCAGTATTTT. Encoded protein: CASSPTGGSLTDTQYF.